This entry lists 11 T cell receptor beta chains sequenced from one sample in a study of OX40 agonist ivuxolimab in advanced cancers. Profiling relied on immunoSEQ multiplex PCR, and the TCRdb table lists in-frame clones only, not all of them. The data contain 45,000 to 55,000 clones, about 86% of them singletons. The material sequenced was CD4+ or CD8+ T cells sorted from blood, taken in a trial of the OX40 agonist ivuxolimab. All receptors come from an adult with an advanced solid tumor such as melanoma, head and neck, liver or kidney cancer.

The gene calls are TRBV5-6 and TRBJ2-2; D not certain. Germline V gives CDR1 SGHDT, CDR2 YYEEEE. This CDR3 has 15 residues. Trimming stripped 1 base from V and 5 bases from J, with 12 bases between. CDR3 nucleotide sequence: TGTGCCAGCAGCTTGAAATCTTGGGTAACCGGGGAGCTGTTTTTT. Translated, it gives CASSLKSWVTGELFF. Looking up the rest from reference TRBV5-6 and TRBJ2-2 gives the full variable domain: DAGVTQSPTHLIKTRGQQVTLRCSPKSGHDTVSWYQQALGQGPQFIFQYYEEEERQRGNFPDRFSGHQFPNYSSELNVNALLLGDSALYLCASSLKSWVTGELFFGEGSRLTVL.

CDR3 sequence reads: CATSRRSSSIGPEAFF. The CDR3 nucleotides read TGTGCCACCAGCAGGAGGTCTTCTTCGATTGGCCCTGAAGCTTTCTTT. This chain joins TRBV15 and TRBJ1-1; D unclear. The germline gives CDR1 LNHNV, CDR2 YYDKDF (reference sequence). V lost 3 bases and J 6 bases, leaving 20 bases between the germline ends. The CDR3 totals 16 residues.

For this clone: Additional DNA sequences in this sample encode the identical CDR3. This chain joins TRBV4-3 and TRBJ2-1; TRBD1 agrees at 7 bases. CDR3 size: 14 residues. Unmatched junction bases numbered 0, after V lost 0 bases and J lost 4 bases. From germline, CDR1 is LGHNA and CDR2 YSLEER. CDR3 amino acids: CASSQEQGYNEQFF. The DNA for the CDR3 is TGCGCCAGCAGCCAAGAACAGGGGTACAATGAGCAGTTCTTC.

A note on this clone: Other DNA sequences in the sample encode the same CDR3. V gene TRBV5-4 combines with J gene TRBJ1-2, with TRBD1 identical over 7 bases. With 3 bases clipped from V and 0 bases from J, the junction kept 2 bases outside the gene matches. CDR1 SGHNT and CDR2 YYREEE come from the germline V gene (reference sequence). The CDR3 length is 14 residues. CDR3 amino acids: CASSSGQANYGYTF. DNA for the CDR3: TGTGCCAGCAGCTCCGGACAGGCTAACTATGGCTACACCTTC. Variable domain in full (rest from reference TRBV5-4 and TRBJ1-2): ETGVTQSPTHLIKTRGQQVTLRCSSQSGHNTVSWYQQALGQGPQFIFQYYREEENGRGNFPPRFSGLQFPNYSSELNVNALELDDSALYLCASSSGQANYGYTFGSGTRLTVV.

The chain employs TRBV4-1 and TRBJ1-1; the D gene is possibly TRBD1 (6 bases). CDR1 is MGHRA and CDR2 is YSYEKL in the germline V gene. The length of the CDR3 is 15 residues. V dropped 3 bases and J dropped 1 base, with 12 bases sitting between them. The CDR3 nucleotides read TGCGCCAGCAGCCACCTGACAGGAAGGAACACTGAAGCTTTCTTT. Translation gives CASSHLTGRNTEAFF.

CDR3 sequence (DNA): TGTGCCAGCAGAAACACTCAGGGCTATGGCTACACCTTC. Amino acid sequence: CASRNTQGYGYTF. This chain uses TRBV6-5 with TRBJ1-2; D is perhaps TRBD1 (5 bases). Germline assignment: CDR1 MNHEY and CDR2 SVGAGI. Between the trimmed V and J ends, which lost 6 bases and 4 bases, there was a span of 12 bases. The CDR3 contains 13 residues.

The CDR3 nucleotides are TGTGCCAGCAGCCATTATCCAGGGTCCTACGAGCAGTACTTC. Protein sequence: CASSHYPGSYEQYF. The chain joins TRBV5-6 to TRBJ2-7; D possibly corresponds to TRBD1 (5 bases). The CDR3 is 14 amino acids. Germline CDR1 reads SGHDT; CDR2 reads YYEEEE. The ends were cut back, 4 bases at V and 1 base at J, with 12 bases in the middle.

This CDR3 reads CASSQDGSGDGYTF. The CDR3 DNA follows: TGCGCCAGCAGCCAAGACGGGTCGGGGGATGGCTACACCTTC. The V gene is TRBV4-3, the J gene TRBJ1-2, with D possibly being TRBD1 (5 bases). The CDR3 extends over 14 amino acids. Germline CDR1 is LGHNA and CDR2 is YSLEER. The ends were cut back, 0 bases at V and 6 bases at J, with 11 bases in the middle.

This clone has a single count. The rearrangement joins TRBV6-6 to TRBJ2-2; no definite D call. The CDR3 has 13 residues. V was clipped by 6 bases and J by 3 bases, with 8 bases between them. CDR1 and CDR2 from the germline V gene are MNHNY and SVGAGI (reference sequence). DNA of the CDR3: TGTGCCAGCAGCCAGGATGACACCGGGGAGCTGTTTTTT. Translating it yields CASSQDDTGELFF.

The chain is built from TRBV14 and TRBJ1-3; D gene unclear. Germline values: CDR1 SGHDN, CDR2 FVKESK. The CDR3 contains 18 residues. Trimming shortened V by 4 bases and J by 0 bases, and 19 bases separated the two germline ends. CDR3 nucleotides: TGTGCCAGCAGCCCCCCGGACGAGGGAGAGGTCTCTGGAAACACCATATATTTT. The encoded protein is CASSPPDEGEVSGNTIYF.

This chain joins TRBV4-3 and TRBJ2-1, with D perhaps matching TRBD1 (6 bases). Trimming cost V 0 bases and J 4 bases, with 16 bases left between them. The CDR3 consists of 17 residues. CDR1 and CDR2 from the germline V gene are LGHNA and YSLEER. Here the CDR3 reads CASSQEMESGVYNEQFF. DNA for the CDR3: TGCGCCAGCAGCCAAGAAATGGAGTCAGGGGTATACAATGAGCAGTTCTTC.